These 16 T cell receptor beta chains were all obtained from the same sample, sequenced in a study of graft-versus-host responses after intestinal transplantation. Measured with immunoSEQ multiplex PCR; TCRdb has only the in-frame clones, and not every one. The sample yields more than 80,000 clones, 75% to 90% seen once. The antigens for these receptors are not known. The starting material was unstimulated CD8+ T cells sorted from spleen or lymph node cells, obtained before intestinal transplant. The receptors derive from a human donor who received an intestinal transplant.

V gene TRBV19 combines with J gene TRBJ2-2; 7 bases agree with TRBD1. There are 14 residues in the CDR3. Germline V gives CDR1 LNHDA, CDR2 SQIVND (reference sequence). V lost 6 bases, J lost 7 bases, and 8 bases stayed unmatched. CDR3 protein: CASRDDRVGGELFF. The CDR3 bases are TGTGCCAGTAGGGATGACAGGGTAGGCGGGGAGCTGTTTTTT.

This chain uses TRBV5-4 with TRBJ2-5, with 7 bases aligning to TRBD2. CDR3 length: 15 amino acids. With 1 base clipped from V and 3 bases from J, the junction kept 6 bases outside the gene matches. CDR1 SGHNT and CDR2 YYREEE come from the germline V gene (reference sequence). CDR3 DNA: TGTGCCAGCAGCTTGCCGGGAGGACGTGAAGAGACCCAGTACTTC. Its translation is CASSLPGGREETQYF.

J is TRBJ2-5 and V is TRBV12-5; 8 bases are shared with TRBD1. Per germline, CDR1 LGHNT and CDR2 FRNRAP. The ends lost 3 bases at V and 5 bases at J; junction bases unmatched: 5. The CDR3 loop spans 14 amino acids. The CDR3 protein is CASGFPGGDETQYF. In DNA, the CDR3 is TGTGCTAGTGGTTTCCCAGGGGGCGATGAGACCCAGTACTTC.

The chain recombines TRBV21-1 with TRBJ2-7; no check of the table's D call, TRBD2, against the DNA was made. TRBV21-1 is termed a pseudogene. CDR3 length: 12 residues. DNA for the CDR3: TGTGCCAGCAGCCGAGGGATAAACGAGCAGTACTTC. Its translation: CASSRGINEQYF.

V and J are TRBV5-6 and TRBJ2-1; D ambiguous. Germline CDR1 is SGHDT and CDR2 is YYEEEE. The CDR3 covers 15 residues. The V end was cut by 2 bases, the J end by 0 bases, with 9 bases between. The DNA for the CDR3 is TGTGCCAGCAGCTTAGGTTCAAGCTCCTACAATGAGCAGTTCTTC. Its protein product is CASSLGSSSYNEQFF.

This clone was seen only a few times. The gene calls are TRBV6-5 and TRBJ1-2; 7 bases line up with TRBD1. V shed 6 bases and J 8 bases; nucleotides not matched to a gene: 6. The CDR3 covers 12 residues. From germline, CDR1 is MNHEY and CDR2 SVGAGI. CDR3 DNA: TGTGCCAGCAGCGCAGGGGGTAAGGGCTACACCTTC. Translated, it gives CASSAGGKGYTF.

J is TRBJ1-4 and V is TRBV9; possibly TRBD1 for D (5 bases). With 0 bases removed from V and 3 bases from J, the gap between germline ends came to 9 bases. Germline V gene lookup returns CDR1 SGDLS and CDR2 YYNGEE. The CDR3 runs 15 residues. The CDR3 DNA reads TGTGCCAGCAGCGTAGGGGGCAGCTCTAATGAAAAACTGTTTTTT. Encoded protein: CASSVGGSSNEKLFF.

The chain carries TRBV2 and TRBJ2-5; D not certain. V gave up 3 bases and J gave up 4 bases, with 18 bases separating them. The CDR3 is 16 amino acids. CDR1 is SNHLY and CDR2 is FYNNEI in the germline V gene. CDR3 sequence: CASSDPAGTFGETQYF. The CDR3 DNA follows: TGTGCCAGCAGTGATCCGGCTGGAACGTTCGGAGAGACCCAGTACTTC.

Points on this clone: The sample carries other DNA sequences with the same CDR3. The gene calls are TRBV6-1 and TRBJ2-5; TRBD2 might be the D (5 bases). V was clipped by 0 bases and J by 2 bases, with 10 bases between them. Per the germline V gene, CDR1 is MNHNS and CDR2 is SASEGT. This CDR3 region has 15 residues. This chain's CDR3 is CASSEARRDQETQYF. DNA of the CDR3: TGTGCCAGCAGTGAAGCGCGACGGGATCAAGAGACCCAGTACTTC.

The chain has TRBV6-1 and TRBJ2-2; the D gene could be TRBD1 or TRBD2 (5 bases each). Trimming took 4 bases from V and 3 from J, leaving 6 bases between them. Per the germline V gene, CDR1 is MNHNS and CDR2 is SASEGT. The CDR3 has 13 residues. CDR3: CASSVGDTGELFF. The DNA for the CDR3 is TGTGCCAGCAGTGTGGGGGACACCGGGGAGCTGTTTTTT.

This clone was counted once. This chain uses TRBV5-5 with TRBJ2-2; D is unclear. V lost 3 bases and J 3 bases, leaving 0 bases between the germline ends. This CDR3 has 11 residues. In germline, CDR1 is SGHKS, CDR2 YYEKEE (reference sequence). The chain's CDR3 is CASSYTGELFF. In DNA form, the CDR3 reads TGTGCCAGCAGCTACACCGGGGAGCTGTTTTTT. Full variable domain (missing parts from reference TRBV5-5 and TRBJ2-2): DAGVTQSPTHLIKTRGQQVTLRCSPISGHKSVSWYQQVLGQGPQFIFQYYEKEERGRGNFPDRFSARQFPNYSSELNVNALLLGDSALYLCASSYTGELFFGEGSRLTVL.

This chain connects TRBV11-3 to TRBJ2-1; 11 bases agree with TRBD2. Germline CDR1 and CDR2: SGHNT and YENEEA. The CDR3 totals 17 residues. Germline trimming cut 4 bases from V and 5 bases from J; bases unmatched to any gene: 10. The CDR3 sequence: CASSSLASGGLHNEQFF. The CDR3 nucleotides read TGTGCCAGCAGCTCGTTGGCTAGCGGGGGGCTCCACAATGAGCAGTTCTTC.

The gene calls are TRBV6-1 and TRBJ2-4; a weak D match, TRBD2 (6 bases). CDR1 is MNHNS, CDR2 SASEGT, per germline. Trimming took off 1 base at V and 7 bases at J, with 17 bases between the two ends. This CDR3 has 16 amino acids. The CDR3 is CASSEVKGSSGNIQYF. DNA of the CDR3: TGTGCCAGCAGTGAAGTAAAAGGGTCAAGCGGGAACATTCAGTACTTC.

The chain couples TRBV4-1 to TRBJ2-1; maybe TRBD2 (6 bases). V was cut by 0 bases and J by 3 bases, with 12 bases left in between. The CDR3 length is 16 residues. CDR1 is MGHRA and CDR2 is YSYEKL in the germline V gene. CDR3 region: CASSQESGLLYNEQFF. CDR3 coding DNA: TGCGCCAGCAGCCAAGAGTCTGGACTACTCTACAATGAGCAGTTCTTC.

The CDR3 is CASSLEELTSTDTQYF. CDR3 sequence (DNA): TGCGCCAGCAGCTTGGAGGAGCTAACGAGCACAGATACGCAGTATTTT. The V gene is TRBV5-1, the J gene TRBJ2-3; D gene uncertain. V gave up 0 bases and J gave up 0 bases, with 11 bases separating them. Per germline, CDR1 SGHRS and CDR2 YFSETQ. The length of the CDR3 is 16 residues.

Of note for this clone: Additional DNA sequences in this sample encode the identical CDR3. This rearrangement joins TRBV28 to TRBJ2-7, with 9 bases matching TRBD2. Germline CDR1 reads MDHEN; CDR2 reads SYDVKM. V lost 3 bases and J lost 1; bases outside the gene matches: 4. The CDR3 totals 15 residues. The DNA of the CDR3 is TGTGCCAGCAGTTTCGGGCTAGCGGGATCCTACGAGCAGTACTTC. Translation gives CASSFGLAGSYEQYF.